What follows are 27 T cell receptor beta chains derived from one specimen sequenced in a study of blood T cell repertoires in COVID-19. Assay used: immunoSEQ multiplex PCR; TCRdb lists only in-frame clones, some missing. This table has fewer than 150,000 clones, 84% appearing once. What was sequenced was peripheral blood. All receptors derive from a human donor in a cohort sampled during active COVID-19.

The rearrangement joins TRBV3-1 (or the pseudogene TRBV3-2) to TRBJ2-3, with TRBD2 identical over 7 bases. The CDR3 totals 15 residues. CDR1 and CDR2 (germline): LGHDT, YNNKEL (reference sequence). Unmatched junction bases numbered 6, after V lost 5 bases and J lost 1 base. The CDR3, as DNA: TGTGCCAGCAGCTTACTTGGGGGGGGCACAGATACGCAGTATTTT. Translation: CASSLLGGGTDTQYF.

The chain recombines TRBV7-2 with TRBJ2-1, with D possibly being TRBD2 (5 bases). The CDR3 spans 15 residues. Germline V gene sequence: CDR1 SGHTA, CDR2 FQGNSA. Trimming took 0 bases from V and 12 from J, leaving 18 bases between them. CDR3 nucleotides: TGTGCCAGCAGCTTAGCGGGGAGTTCAGGCAGCGGGCAGTTCTTC. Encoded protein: CASSLAGSSGSGQFF.

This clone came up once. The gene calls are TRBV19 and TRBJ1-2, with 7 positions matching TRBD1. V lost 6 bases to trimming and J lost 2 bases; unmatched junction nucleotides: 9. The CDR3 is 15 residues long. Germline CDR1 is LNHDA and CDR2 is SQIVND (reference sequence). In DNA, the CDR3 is TGTGCCAGTAGATGGACAGGAAAAGAAAACTATGGCTACACCTTC. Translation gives CASRWTGKENYGYTF.

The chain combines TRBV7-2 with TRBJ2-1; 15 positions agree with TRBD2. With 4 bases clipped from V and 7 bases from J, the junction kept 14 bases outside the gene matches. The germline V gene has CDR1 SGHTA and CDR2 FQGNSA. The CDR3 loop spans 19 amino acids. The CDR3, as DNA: TGTGCCAGCAGCTCCGCTCTCGTTCTGGGACTAGCGGGGGGTAATGAGCAGTTCTTC. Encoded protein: CASSSALVLGLAGGNEQFF.

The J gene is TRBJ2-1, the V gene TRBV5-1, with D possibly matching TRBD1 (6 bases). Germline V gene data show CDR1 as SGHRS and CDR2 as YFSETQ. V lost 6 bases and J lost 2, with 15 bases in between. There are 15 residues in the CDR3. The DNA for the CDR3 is TGCGCCAGCAACCCGCGCAGGACAGCCTACAATGAGCAGTTCTTC. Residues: CASNPRRTAYNEQFF.

DNA of the CDR3: TGCGCCAGCAGTGAGTCGCCGGGTTACTATAATTCACCCCTCCACTTT. It codes for CASSESPGYYNSPLHF. The J gene is TRBJ1-6, the V gene TRBV10-2; D ambiguous. Trimming took off 0 bases at V and 3 bases at J, with 9 bases between the two ends. Germline V gene lookup returns CDR1 WSHSY and CDR2 SAAADI. This CDR3 contains 16 residues.

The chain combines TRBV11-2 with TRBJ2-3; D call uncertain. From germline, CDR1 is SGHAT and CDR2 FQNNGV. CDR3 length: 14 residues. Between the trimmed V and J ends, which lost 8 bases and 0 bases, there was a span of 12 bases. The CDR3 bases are TGTGCCAGCCGCCGTCCGGGTAGCACAGATACGCAGTATTTT. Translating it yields CASRRPGSTDTQYF.

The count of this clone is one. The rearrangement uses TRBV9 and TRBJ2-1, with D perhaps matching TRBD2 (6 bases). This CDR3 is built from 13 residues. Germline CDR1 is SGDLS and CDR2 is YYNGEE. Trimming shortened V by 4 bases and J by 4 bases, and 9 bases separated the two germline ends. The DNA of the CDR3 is TGTGCCAGCAGCACCGGGACTTACAATGAGCAGTTCTTC. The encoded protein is CASSTGTYNEQFF.

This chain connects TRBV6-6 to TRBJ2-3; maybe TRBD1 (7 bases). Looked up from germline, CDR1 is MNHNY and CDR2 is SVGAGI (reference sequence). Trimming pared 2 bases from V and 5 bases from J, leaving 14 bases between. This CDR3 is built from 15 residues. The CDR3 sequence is CASSYTQGGGDTQYF. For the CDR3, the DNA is TGTGCCAGCAGTTACACCCAGGGGGGAGGAGATACGCAGTATTTT.

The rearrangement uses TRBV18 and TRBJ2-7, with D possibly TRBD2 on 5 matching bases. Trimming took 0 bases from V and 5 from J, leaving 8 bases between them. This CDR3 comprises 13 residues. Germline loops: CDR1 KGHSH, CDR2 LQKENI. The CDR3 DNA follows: TGTGCCAGCTCACCACCCACTAGGGACGAGCAGTACTTC. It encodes CASSPPTRDEQYF.

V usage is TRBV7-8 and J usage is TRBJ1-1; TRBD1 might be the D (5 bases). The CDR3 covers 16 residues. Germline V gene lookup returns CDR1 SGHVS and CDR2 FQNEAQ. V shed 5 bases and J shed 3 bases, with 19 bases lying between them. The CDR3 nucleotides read TGTGCCAGCAGCGTAGGGTCCAGGGTCGCCCACACTGAAGCTTTCTTT. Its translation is CASSVGSRVAHTEAFF. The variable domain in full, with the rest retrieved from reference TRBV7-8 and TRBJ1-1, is GAGVSQSPRYKVAKRGQDVALRCDPISGHVSLFWYQQALGQGPEFLTYFQNEAQLDKSGLPSDRFFAERPEGSVSTLKIQRTQQEDSAVYLCASSVGSRVAHTEAFFGQGTRLTVV.

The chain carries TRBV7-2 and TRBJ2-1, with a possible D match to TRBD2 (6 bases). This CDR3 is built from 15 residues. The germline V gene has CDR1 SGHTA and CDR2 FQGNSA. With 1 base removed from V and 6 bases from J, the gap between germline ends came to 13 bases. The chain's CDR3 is CASSLEEGPLNEQFF. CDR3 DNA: TGTGCCAGCAGCTTAGAGGAGGGCCCCCTCAATGAGCAGTTCTTC.

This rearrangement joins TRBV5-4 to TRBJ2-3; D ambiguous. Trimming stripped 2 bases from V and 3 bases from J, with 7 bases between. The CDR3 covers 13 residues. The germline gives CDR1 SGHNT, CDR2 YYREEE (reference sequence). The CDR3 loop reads CASSFSGTDTQYF. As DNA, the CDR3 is TGTGCCAGCAGCTTCTCCGGTACAGATACGCAGTATTTT. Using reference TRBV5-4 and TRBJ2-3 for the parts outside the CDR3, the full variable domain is ETGVTQSPTHLIKTRGQQVTLRCSSQSGHNTVSWYQQALGQGPQFIFQYYREEENGRGNFPPRFSGLQFPNYSSELNVNALELDDSALYLCASSFSGTDTQYFGPGTRLTVL.

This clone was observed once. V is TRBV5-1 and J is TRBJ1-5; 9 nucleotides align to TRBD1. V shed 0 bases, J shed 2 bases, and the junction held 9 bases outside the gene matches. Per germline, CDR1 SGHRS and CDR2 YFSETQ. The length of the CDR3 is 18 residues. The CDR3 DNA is TGCGCCAGCAGCTTGGAGGTCGACAGGGGGAACGGCAATCAGCCCCAGCATTTT. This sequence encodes CASSLEVDRGNGNQPQHF.

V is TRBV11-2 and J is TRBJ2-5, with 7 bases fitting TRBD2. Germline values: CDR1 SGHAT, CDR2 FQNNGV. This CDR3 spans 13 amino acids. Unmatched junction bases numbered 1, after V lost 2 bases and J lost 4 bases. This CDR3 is CASSLWGGETQYF. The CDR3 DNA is TGTGCCAGCAGCTTATGGGGGGGAGAGACCCAGTACTTC.

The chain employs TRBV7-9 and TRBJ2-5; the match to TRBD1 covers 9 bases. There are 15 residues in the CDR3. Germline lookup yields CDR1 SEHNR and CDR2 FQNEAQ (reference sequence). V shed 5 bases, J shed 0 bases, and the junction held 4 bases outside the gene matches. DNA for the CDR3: TGTGCCAGCAGCAAAGGACAGGGGTACCAAGAGACCCAGTACTTC. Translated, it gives CASSKGQGYQETQYF.

The CDR3: CATSDSRARGLVEETQYF. The CDR3 DNA reads TGTGCCACCAGTGATTCTCGGGCGAGGGGACTAGTGGAAGAGACCCAGTACTTC. The chain links TRBV24-1 to TRBJ2-5; 8 bases map to TRBD2. Per germline, CDR1 KGHDR and CDR2 SFDVKD. V dropped 2 bases and J dropped 3; count of bases not matched to a gene: 13. The CDR3 loop spans 18 amino acids.

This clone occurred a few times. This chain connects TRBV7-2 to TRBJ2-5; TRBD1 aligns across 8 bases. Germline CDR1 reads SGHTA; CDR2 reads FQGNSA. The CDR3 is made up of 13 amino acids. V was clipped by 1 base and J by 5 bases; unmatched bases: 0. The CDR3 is CASSLGQGETQYF. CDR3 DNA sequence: TGTGCCAGCAGCTTAGGACAGGGGGAGACCCAGTACTTC.

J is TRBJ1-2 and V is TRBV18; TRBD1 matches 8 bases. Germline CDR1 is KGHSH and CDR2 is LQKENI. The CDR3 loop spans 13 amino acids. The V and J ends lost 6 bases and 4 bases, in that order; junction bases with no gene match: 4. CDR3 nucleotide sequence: TGTGCCAGCTCGTATGGACAGGGCTATGGCTACACCTTC. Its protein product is CASSYGQGYGYTF.

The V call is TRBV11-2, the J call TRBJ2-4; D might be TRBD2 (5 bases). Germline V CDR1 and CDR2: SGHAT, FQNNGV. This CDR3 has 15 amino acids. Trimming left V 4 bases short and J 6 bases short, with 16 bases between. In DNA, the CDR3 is TGTGCCAGCAGCTCGGAGGTGGATGGACTAAACATTCAGTACTTC. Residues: CASSSEVDGLNIQYF.

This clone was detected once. For the CDR3, the DNA is TGTGCCAGCATGTCGGTATTTCTTTACACTGAAGCTTTCTTT. Its protein product is CASMSVFLYTEAFF. V is TRBV6-5 and J is TRBJ1-1; D remains ambiguous. There are 14 residues in the CDR3. Trimming took 7 bases from V and 3 from J, leaving 15 bases between them. From germline, CDR1 is MNHEY and CDR2 SVGAGI.

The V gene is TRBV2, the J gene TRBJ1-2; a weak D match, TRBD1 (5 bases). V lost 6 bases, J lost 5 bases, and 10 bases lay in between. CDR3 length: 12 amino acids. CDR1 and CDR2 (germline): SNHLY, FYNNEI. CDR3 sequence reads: CASRPEGYGYTF. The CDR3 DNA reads TGTGCCAGCAGGCCGGAGGGGTATGGCTACACCTTC.

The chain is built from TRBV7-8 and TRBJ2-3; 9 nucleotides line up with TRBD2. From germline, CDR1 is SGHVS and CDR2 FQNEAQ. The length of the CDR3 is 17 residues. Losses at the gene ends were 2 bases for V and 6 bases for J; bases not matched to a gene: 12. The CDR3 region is CASSLLTRGGVLDTQYF. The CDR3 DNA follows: TGTGCCAGCAGCTTACTTACGCGCGGGGGGGTGCTGGATACGCAGTATTTT.

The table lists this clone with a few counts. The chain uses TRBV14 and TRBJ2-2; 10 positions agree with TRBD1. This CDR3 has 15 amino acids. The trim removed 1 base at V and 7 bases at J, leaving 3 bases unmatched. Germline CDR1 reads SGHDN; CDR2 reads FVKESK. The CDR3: CASSQGQGAGGELFF. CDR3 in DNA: TGTGCCAGCAGCCAAGGACAGGGGGCTGGCGGGGAGCTGTTTTTT.

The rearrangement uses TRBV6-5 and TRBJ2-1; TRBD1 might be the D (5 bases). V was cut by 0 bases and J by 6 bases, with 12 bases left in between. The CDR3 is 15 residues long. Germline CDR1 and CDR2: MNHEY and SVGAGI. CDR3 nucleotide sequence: TGTGCCAGCAGTTACTCCCCAGGGTATGGCAATGAGCAGTTCTTC. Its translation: CASSYSPGYGNEQFF.

This CDR3 reads CASSVSRTGDGNEQFF. The CDR3 DNA is TGCGCCAGCAGCGTCTCTAGGACAGGGGACGGCAATGAGCAGTTCTTC. The chain recombines TRBV5-1 with TRBJ2-1; 9 nucleotides match TRBD1. CDR1 SGHRS and CDR2 YFSETQ come from the germline V gene. The CDR3 spans 16 residues. V gave up 4 bases and J gave up 6 bases; unmatched junction bases: 11.

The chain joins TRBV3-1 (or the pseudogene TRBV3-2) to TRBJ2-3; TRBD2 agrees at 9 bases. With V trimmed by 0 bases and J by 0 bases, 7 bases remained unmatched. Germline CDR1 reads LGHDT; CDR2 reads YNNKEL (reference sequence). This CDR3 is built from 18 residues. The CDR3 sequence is CASSQEPSLAGSTDTQYF. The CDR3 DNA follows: TGTGCCAGCAGCCAAGAGCCCTCTCTAGCGGGGAGCACAGATACGCAGTATTTT.